The 17 T cell receptor beta chains listed next were all sequenced from one sample in a study of cytomegalovirus exposure and HLA in healthy donors. In the PCR, 60 Vbeta and 13 Jbeta primers were used. TCRdb's copy holds only in-frame clones and misses some; the assay was immunoSEQ multiplex PCR. The table has roughly 150,000 clones, 60% to 75% seen once; the top ten hold 2.5% to 3.5%. Sequencing was done on a sample of PBMCs. All receptors derive from a woman in her 50s in good health and CMV-seropositive.

The chain joins TRBV6-5 to TRBJ2-7; TRBD1 aligns across 9 bases. CDR1 is MNHEY and CDR2 is SVGAGI in the germline V gene. The trim removed 4 bases at V and 6 bases at J, leaving 10 bases unmatched. The CDR3 runs 15 residues. The CDR3 region has the DNA TGTGCCAGCAGTTCAACGACAGGGGGTTGGAGCGAGCAGTACTTC. This codes for CASSSTTGGWSEQYF.

V and J are TRBV5-4 and TRBJ2-5, with TRBD1 matching 9 bases. The CDR3 sequence is 15 residues long. V was pared by 0 bases and J by 5 bases, with 5 bases of the junction left unmatched. The V gene's germline CDR1 is SGHNT and CDR2 YYREEE (reference sequence). Here the CDR3 DNA reads TGTGCCAGCAGCTTGGACAGGGGGCTTGGTGAGACCCAGTACTTC. It translates to CASSLDRGLGETQYF.

The CDR3 spells CASRDRAGGNTIYF. CDR3 coding DNA: TGTGCCAGCAGAGACAGGGCGGGGGGAAACACCATATATTTT. This sequence joins TRBV6-6 and TRBJ1-3, with 7 positions matching TRBD1. This CDR3 contains 14 residues. Germline CDR1 MNHNY, CDR2 SVGAGI (reference sequence). The ends lost 6 bases at V and 4 bases at J; junction bases unmatched: 6.

This clone was observed once. The chain combines TRBV14 with TRBJ2-5; 12 nucleotides match TRBD2. V lost 0 bases to trimming and J lost 3 bases; unmatched junction nucleotides: 8. This CDR3 is 18 amino acids long. From germline, CDR1 is SGHDN and CDR2 FVKESK. CDR3 DNA sequence: TGTGCCAGCAGCCAAGAACTACTAACTAGCGGGGGGAAAGAGACCCAGTACTTC. Encoded protein: CASSQELLTSGGKETQYF.

The V gene is TRBV5-1, the J gene TRBJ2-1, with 10 bases identical to TRBD2. Looked up from germline, CDR1 is SGHRS and CDR2 is YFSETQ. The length of the CDR3 is 16 residues. V was clipped by 1 base and J by 4 bases; unmatched bases: 5. CDR3 coding DNA: TGCGCCAGCAGCTTGTGGGCTAGCGGGGGATACAATGAGCAGTTCTTC. Its translation: CASSLWASGGYNEQFF.

In this sample, this clone turned up once. V is TRBV5-4 and J is TRBJ2-3; TRBD2 aligns across 9 bases. After removal of 0 bases from V and 4 bases from J, the junction contained 3 bases not matched to a gene. Germline V gives CDR1 SGHNT, CDR2 YYREEE (reference sequence). The CDR3 loop spans 15 amino acids. The CDR3 spells CASSLALAGADTQYF. For the CDR3, the DNA is TGTGCCAGCAGCTTGGCCTTAGCGGGAGCAGATACGCAGTATTTT.

This CDR3 is CASSVATERAEDFYGYTF. Written as DNA, the CDR3 is TGTGCCAGCAGCGTAGCTACGGAGAGGGCGGAAGATTTCTATGGCTACACCTTC. This rearrangement joins TRBV9 to TRBJ1-2; the D is unclear. Germline V gives CDR1 SGDLS, CDR2 YYNGEE. The germline V and J ends were trimmed by 0 bases and 4 bases, with 22 bases remaining between them. This CDR3 comprises 18 residues.

The chain couples TRBV11-2 to TRBJ2-5; 9 nucleotides align to TRBD1. This CDR3 comprises 13 residues. CDR1 and CDR2 from the germline V gene are SGHAT and FQNNGV. Trimming cost V 5 bases and J 2 bases; bases outside gene matches: 0. DNA for the CDR3: TGTGCCAGCAGCGACAGGGGGCAAGAGACCCAGTACTTC. This codes for CASSDRGQETQYF.

V and J are TRBV19 and TRBJ1-2, with D unclear. This CDR3 spans 14 amino acids. V lost 5 bases to trimming and J lost 0 bases, with 10 bases between them. Germline CDR1 and CDR2: LNHDA and SQIVND (reference sequence). The chain's CDR3 is CASSGQQANYGYTF. The CDR3 DNA sequence: TGTGCCAGTAGTGGCCAACAAGCTAACTATGGCTACACCTTC.

This clone occurred a few times. This rearrangement joins TRBV28 to TRBJ2-3, with 10 bases that match TRBD2. J was trimmed by 0 bases and V by 3 bases; bases with no gene match: 18. This CDR3 region has 21 residues. The germline gives CDR1 MDHEN, CDR2 SYDVKM. CDR3 nucleotides: TGTGCCAGCAGTTTCGGTTTTGGGACTAGCGAAGAGGGGACTAGCACAGATACGCAGTATTTT. It codes for CASSFGFGTSEEGTSTDTQYF.

This clone was counted only a few times. The chain uses TRBV7-8 and TRBJ2-3, with 9 bases matching TRBD1. This CDR3 spans 16 amino acids. V gave up 5 bases and J gave up 3 bases; unmatched junction bases: 9. Germline V CDR1 and CDR2: SGHVS, FQNEAQ. This chain's CDR3 is CASSGRDREGTDTQYF. The CDR3 DNA is TGTGCCAGCAGCGGGAGGGACAGGGAAGGGACAGATACGCAGTATTTT. Full variable domain (outside the CDR3, taken from reference TRBV7-8 and TRBJ2-3): GAGVSQSPRYKVAKRGQDVALRCDPISGHVSLFWYQQALGQGPEFLTYFQNEAQLDKSGLPSDRFFAERPEGSVSTLKIQRTQQEDSAVYLCASSGRDREGTDTQYFGPGTRLTVL.

This clone showed up just a few times. The chain is built from TRBV4-2 and TRBJ2-1; D possibly corresponds to TRBD2 (6 bases). V was shortened by 4 bases and J by 0 bases, with 19 bases between the two germline ends. Looked up from germline, CDR1 is LGHNA and CDR2 is YNFKEQ. The CDR3 sequence is 18 residues long. The CDR3 loop is CASSRQLWGDLSYNEQFF. The CDR3 DNA is TGTGCCAGCAGCCGACAACTTTGGGGGGACCTCTCCTACAATGAGCAGTTCTTC.

The V and J genes are TRBV10-2 and TRBJ1-1, with TRBD1 identical over 7 bases. Germline loops: CDR1 WSHSY, CDR2 SAAADI. The CDR3 length is 15 residues. With V trimmed by 6 bases and J by 4 bases, 11 bases remained unmatched. CDR3 residues: CASSGRQGFSTEAFF. Here the CDR3 DNA reads TGCGCCAGCAGCGGAAGACAGGGATTTAGCACTGAAGCTTTCTTT.

The chain employs TRBV2 and TRBJ2-7, with D possibly TRBD2 on 6 matching bases. The CDR3 covers 13 residues. Germline loops: CDR1 SNHLY, CDR2 FYNNEI. V shed 3 bases and J shed 3 bases, with 9 bases lying between them. As DNA, the CDR3 is TGTGCCAGCAGTGAGGCAGCGGGCTACGAGCAGTACTTC. Residues: CASSEAAGYEQYF.

The CDR3: CASSLQAQPQHF. CDR3 in DNA: TGTGCCAGCAGCTTACAAGCTCAGCCCCAGCATTTT. The V and J genes are TRBV7-9 and TRBJ1-5; D remains unclear. This CDR3 contains 12 residues. Between the trimmed V and J ends, which lost 2 bases and 6 bases, there was a span of 5 bases. CDR1 is SEHNR, CDR2 FQNEAQ, per germline (reference sequence).

This clone was picked up one time. V gene TRBV14 combines with J gene TRBJ2-1; 8 bases are a match to TRBD1. Germline CDR1 is SGHDN and CDR2 is FVKESK. This CDR3 spans 19 amino acids. V was clipped by 2 bases and J by 4 bases; unmatched bases: 16. The CDR3 DNA reads as TGTGCCAGCAGCCAAACAGAGACAGGGGCCCCCAGGGTGTACAATGAGCAGTTCTTC. As protein: CASSQTETGAPRVYNEQFF.

The chain couples TRBV5-1 to TRBJ1-6, with 9 bases aligning to TRBD1. After removal of 2 bases from V and 2 bases from J, the junction contained 5 bases not matched to a gene. Per the germline V gene, CDR1 is SGHRS and CDR2 is YFSETQ. CDR3 length: 17 residues. For the CDR3, the DNA is TGCGCCAGCAGCTTCACAGGGGGCGTCCCCTATAATTCACCCCTCCACTTT. Its translation is CASSFTGGVPYNSPLHF.